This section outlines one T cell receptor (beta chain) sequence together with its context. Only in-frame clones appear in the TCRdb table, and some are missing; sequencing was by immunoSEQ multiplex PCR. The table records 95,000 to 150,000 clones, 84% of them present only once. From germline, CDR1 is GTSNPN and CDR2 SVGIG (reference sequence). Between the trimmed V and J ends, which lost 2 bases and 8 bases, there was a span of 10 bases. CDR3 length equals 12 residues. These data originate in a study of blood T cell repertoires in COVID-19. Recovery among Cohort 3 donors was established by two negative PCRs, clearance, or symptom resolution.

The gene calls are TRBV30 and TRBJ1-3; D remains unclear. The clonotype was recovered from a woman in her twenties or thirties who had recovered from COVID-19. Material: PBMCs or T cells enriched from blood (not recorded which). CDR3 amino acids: CAWSPRGDTIYF. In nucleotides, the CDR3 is TGTGCCTGGAGTCCCCGCGGGGACACCATATATTTT.